A single sample is the source of the 27 T cell receptor beta chains below, sequenced in a study of blood T cell repertoires in COVID-19. Profiled with immunoSEQ multiplex PCR; TCRdb holds only in-frame clones, not every one. The sample contains 63,000 or so clones, about 81% of which appear only once. Source material: peripheral blood. Source of these receptors: a human donor in a cohort sampled during active COVID-19.

The chain employs TRBV9 and TRBJ2-3, with 7 bases fitting TRBD2. V lost 0 bases to trimming and J lost 6 bases; unmatched junction nucleotides: 1. CDR1 is SGDLS and CDR2 is YYNGEE in the germline V gene. The CDR3 consists of 13 residues. The CDR3 DNA is TGTGCCAGCAGCGTAGGCGGGGGTGATACGCAGTATTTT. As protein: CASSVGGGDTQYF.

V is TRBV5-4 and J is TRBJ1-2; D gene unclear. The germline gives CDR1 SGHNT, CDR2 YYREEE (reference sequence). Trimming cost V 2 bases and J 5 bases, with 16 bases left between them. This CDR3 spans 15 amino acids. In DNA form, the CDR3 reads TGTGCCAGCAGCTTTCCGGTGGGAGTCCCTTATGGCTACACCTTC. Translated: CASSFPVGVPYGYTF.

A single count supports this clone. V is TRBV19 and J is TRBJ2-7, with 8 positions matching TRBD1. Germline V gives CDR1 LNHDA, CDR2 SQIVND (reference sequence). J lost 6 bases, V lost 2 bases, and 9 bases had no gene match. This CDR3 has 15 residues. CDR3 residues: CASSIPHGQGGEQYF. CDR3 sequence (DNA): TGTGCCAGTAGTATACCCCACGGACAGGGTGGCGAGCAGTACTTC.

This chain joins TRBV6-5 and TRBJ1-2; 7 positions match TRBD1. Trimming at V came to 2 bases and at J to 4 bases, leaving 7 bases not matched to a gene. This CDR3 is built from 15 residues. Germline values: CDR1 MNHEY, CDR2 SVGAGI. CDR3 amino acids: CASSYRQGTAYGYTF. CDR3 nucleotide sequence: TGTGCCAGCAGTTACCGGCAGGGGACAGCCTATGGCTACACCTTC.

This clone was found once. The V call is TRBV9, the J call TRBJ1-2, with TRBD1 matching 8 bases. Germline assignment: CDR1 SGDLS and CDR2 YYNGEE. With V trimmed by 4 bases and J by 8 bases, 13 bases remained unmatched. The CDR3 spans 15 residues. The CDR3 region is CASSPQVSTGEGYTF. CDR3 DNA: TGTGCCAGCAGCCCCCAGGTGTCGACAGGGGAAGGCTACACCTTC.

This clone was observed a single time. The genes are TRBV5-6 and TRBJ1-5, with D possibly being TRBD1 (5 bases). The CDR3 covers 14 residues. Trimming cost V 4 bases and J 3 bases, with 11 bases left between them. Germline CDR1 and CDR2: SGHDT and YYEEEE. CDR3 protein: CASSVQGINQPQHF. The CDR3 DNA follows: TGTGCCAGCAGCGTCCAGGGAATCAATCAGCCCCAGCATTTT.

The chain links TRBV19 to TRBJ1-1; D is possibly TRBD1 (5 bases). This CDR3 is built from 14 residues. The V gene lost 2 bases and the J gene lost 4 bases, with 11 bases spanning the gap. Looked up from germline, CDR1 is LNHDA and CDR2 is SQIVND (reference sequence). CDR3 DNA: TGTGCCAGTAGTATATTTCTACAGGCCACTGAAGCTTTCTTT. Amino acid sequence: CASSIFLQATEAFF.

The V gene is TRBV25-1, the J gene TRBJ2-7, with D possibly TRBD1 on 5 matching bases. Per the germline V gene, CDR1 is MGHDK and CDR2 is SYGVNS. CDR3 length: 14 residues. V lost 4 bases and J lost 9, with 19 bases in between. The CDR3 coding sequence is TGTGCCAGCAGTGCCCCCGCAGGGTCGGAAGGGCAGTACTTC. This translates into CASSAPAGSEGQYF.

The chain recombines TRBV28 with TRBJ1-5; TRBD1 might be the D (6 bases). Trimming removed 3 bases at V and 4 bases at J, with 7 bases between. The CDR3 sequence is 13 residues long. Germline lookup yields CDR1 MDHEN and CDR2 SYDVKM. Here the CDR3 reads CASSFTGNQPQHF. The DNA of the CDR3 is TGTGCCAGCAGTTTTACAGGGAATCAGCCCCAGCATTTT.

The chain has TRBV9 and TRBJ2-3, with D maybe TRBD2 (6 bases). Germline-derived CDR1 and CDR2 are SGDLS and YYNGEE. Trimming took 3 bases from V and 4 from J, leaving 18 bases between them. This CDR3 spans 16 amino acids. The CDR3, as DNA: TGTGCCAGCAGCGAGGCTCTCGCGGGGCCCGCAGATACGCAGTATTTT. Encoded protein: CASSEALAGPADTQYF. The variable domain in full, completed from reference TRBV9 and TRBJ2-3, reads DSGVTQTPKHLITATGQRVTLRCSPRSGDLSVYWYQQSLDQGLQFLIQYYNGEERAKGNILERFSAQQFPDLHSELNLSSLELGDSALYFCASSEALAGPADTQYFGPGTRLTVL.

This clone was counted between two and nine times. The CDR3 loop reads CASSQSRGHPNTEAFF. CDR3 in DNA: TGTGCCAGCAGCCAGAGTCGGGGACATCCGAACACTGAAGCTTTCTTT. The chain carries TRBV4-2 and TRBJ1-1, with a possible D match to TRBD1 (6 bases). V was trimmed by 3 bases and J by 1 base, leaving 15 bases between them. This CDR3 region has 16 residues. In germline, CDR1 is LGHNA, CDR2 YNFKEQ.

This chain joins TRBV28 and TRBJ1-4; 7 bases are a match to TRBD1. The CDR3 is made up of 15 amino acids. V was pared by 5 bases and J by 7 bases, with 10 bases of the junction left unmatched. Germline CDR1 and CDR2: MDHEN and SYDVKM. The CDR3 DNA sequence: TGTGCCAGCAGTACGAACAGGGGAGAAATTGAAAAACTGTTTTTT. It is translated as CASSTNRGEIEKLFF.

The V call is TRBV5-8, the J call TRBJ1-3; 8 bases fit TRBD1. V gave up 3 bases and J gave up 0 bases; unmatched junction bases: 5. Germline loops: CDR1 SGHTS, CDR2 YDEGEE. The CDR3 loop spans 16 amino acids. The CDR3, as DNA: TGTGCCAGCAGCTCCCGGGACAGGACCTCTGGAAACACCATATATTTT. This codes for CASSSRDRTSGNTIYF.

This chain uses TRBV11-2 with TRBJ1-2, with D possibly being TRBD1 (6 bases). Trimming removed 4 bases from V and 0 bases from J, with 18 bases in between. Per germline, CDR1 SGHAT and CDR2 FQNNGV. This CDR3 is built from 17 residues. The CDR3 loop reads CASSSLTGTQANYGYTF. Here the CDR3 DNA reads TGTGCCAGCAGCTCACTCACCGGGACACAAGCTAACTATGGCTACACCTTC.

The chain recombines TRBV7-2 with TRBJ2-2, with 8 bases identical to TRBD2. Germline CDR1 SGHTA, CDR2 FQGNSA. J gave up 7 bases and V 5 bases, and 15 bases lay outside the gene matches. The CDR3 runs 17 residues. The CDR3 bases are TGTGCCAGCAGCGGCAAAGCGGGAGCTTCCTCGAACGGGGAGCTGTTTTTT. It codes for CASSGKAGASSNGELFF.

This chain uses TRBV7-9 with TRBJ2-7; 12 nucleotides align to TRBD2. Germline values: CDR1 SEHNR, CDR2 FQNEAQ (reference sequence). This CDR3 region has 16 residues. J was trimmed by 1 base and V by 4 bases; bases with no gene match: 5. This chain's CDR3 is CASSYQTSGSSYEQYF. DNA of the CDR3: TGTGCCAGCAGCTACCAGACTAGCGGGAGTTCCTACGAGCAGTACTTC. The entire variable domain, with the rest obtained from reference TRBV7-9 and TRBJ2-7, is as follows: DTGVSQNPRHKITKRGQNVTFRCDPISEHNRLYWYRQTLGQGPEFLTYFQNEAQLEKSRLLSDRFSAERPKGSFSTLEIQRTEQGDSAMYLCASSYQTSGSSYEQYFGPGTRLTVT.

The gene calls are TRBV7-9 and TRBJ1-4, with 9 bases identical to TRBD1. Germline lookup yields CDR1 SEHNR and CDR2 FQNEAQ (reference sequence). The CDR3 runs 16 residues. J was trimmed by 6 bases and V by 3 bases; bases with no gene match: 8. CDR3 loop: CASSFPTRTGDEKLFF. CDR3 coding DNA: TGTGCCAGCAGCTTCCCTACCCGGACAGGGGATGAAAAACTGTTTTTT.

This rearrangement joins TRBV5-1 to TRBJ1-2; 8 nucleotides align to TRBD1. The CDR3 length is 18 residues. CDR1 is SGHRS, CDR2 YFSETQ, per germline. Trimming removed 0 bases from V and 2 bases from J; junction bases left unmatched: 12. CDR3 in amino acids: CASSLGATGVSSNYGYTF. The CDR3 DNA reads TGCGCCAGCAGCTTGGGGGCGACAGGGGTATCATCCAACTATGGCTACACCTTC.

The J gene is TRBJ2-7, the V gene TRBV5-6; TRBD1 might be the D (5 bases). The V and J ends lost 1 base and 2 bases respectively, with 7 bases between them. Germline CDR1 is SGHDT and CDR2 is YYEEEE. CDR3 size: 13 residues. The CDR3 reads CASSLTGAYEQYF. DNA of the CDR3: TGTGCCAGCAGCTTGACAGGAGCCTACGAGCAGTACTTC.

The gene calls are TRBV10-1 and TRBJ1-4, with D possibly TRBD1 on 5 matching bases. Germline V gives CDR1 WNHNN, CDR2 SYGVQD (reference sequence). This CDR3 has 19 amino acids. V gave up 6 bases and J gave up 1 base, with 24 bases separating them. CDR3 region: CASRSKSVRAFGTNEKLFF. CDR3 in DNA: TGCGCCAGCAGAAGTAAGTCGGTCAGGGCGTTCGGAACTAATGAAAAACTGTTTTTT.

The rearrangement uses TRBV7-8 and TRBJ2-7; a possible D gene is TRBD1 (6 bases). This CDR3 is built from 14 residues. Germline loops: CDR1 SGHVS, CDR2 FQNEAQ. The ends were cut back, 1 base at V and 6 bases at J, with 13 bases in the middle. CDR3 in amino acids: CASSLGQGTGEQYF. CDR3 bases: TGTGCCAGCAGCTTAGGGCAGGGGACCGGCGAGCAGTACTTC.

This clone has only a few counts. The chain employs TRBV29-1 and TRBJ1-2, with D maybe TRBD1 (6 bases). This CDR3 is 12 amino acids long. CDR1 is SQVTM and CDR2 is ANQGSEA in the germline V gene. Between the trimmed V and J ends, which lost 6 bases and 2 bases, there was a span of 10 bases. CDR3 region: CSVSTGNYGYTF. The CDR3 DNA sequence: TGCAGCGTCTCCACAGGGAACTATGGCTACACCTTC.

The chain uses TRBV4-3 and TRBJ2-7, with D possibly being TRBD2 (6 bases). The CDR3 is 14 amino acids. Germline CDR1 reads LGHNA; CDR2 reads YSLEER. Trimming took off 0 bases at V and 6 bases at J, with 12 bases between the two ends. CDR3 region: CASSQDRDLSEQYF. For the CDR3, the DNA is TGCGCCAGCAGCCAAGATCGGGACTTAAGCGAGCAGTACTTC.

V and J are TRBV9 and TRBJ1-6; TRBD1 agrees at 9 bases. CDR3 length: 14 residues. Germline-derived CDR1 and CDR2 are SGDLS and YYNGEE. The V segment lost 3 bases and the J segment 8 bases; nucleotides outside the gene matches: 3. CDR3 sequence: CASSEGQGYSPLHF. CDR3 in DNA: TGTGCCAGCAGCGAAGGACAGGGGTATTCACCCCTCCACTTT. Combining the CDR3 with reference TRBV9 and TRBJ1-6 gives the whole variable domain DSGVTQTPKHLITATGQRVTLRCSPRSGDLSVYWYQQSLDQGLQFLIQYYNGEERAKGNILERFSAQQFPDLHSELNLSSLELGDSALYFCASSEGQGYSPLHFGNGTRLTVT.

The rearrangement joins TRBV6-5 to TRBJ2-1; 8 bases fit TRBD2. The CDR3 is 11 residues long. Germline V gene lookup returns CDR1 MNHEY and CDR2 SVGAGI. This CDR3 reads CASGSYNEQFF. CDR3 nucleotides: TGTGCAAGCGGGAGCTACAATGAGCAGTTCTTC.

The rearrangement links TRBV10-1 to TRBJ1-1; TRBD1 might be the D (5 bases). The CDR3 spans 13 residues. Between the trimmed V and J ends, which lost 7 bases and 4 bases, there was a span of 13 bases. Germline CDR1 WNHNN, CDR2 SYGVQD (reference sequence). CDR3 sequence: CASKPDRSTEAFF. The DNA for the CDR3 is TGCGCCAGCAAACCCGACAGATCCACTGAAGCTTTCTTT.

The J gene is TRBJ1-5, the V gene TRBV12-3 or TRBV12-4; a weak D match, TRBD1 (6 bases). V lost 5 bases to trimming and J lost 3 bases, with 8 bases between them. This CDR3 is built from 13 residues. CDR3 nucleotide sequence: TGTGCCAGCAGTGACAGGACCAATCAGCCCCAGCATTTT. Translated: CASSDRTNQPQHF.